The TCR beta chain described here comes from a study of cytomegalovirus exposure and HLA in healthy donors. Vbeta (60) and Jbeta (13) primers were used in the PCR. The data were produced by immunoSEQ multiplex PCR, yet TCRdb's version contains in-frame clones alone and is incomplete. The sample contains about 120,000 clones, around 70% of which appear only once. The CDR3 contains 14 residues. Germline loops: CDR1 SQVTM, CDR2 ANQGSEA. The V end lost 1 base, the J end lost 0 bases, and 6 bases lay between the germline ends. Study outcomes and limitations: The analysis excluded some indistinguishable V segments, including TRBV6-2 and TRBV6-3.

Concerning this clone itself: No antigen is known for it.

This clonotype was sampled from a man in his forties or fifties in good health and CMV-seropositive. Sequenced sample: PBMCs. This chain links TRBV29-1 with TRBJ2-2; TRBD2 might be the D (5 bases). The CDR3 coding sequence is TGCAGCGTTGAAGGGACTTCGAACACCGGGGAGCTGTTTTTT. It codes for CSVEGTSNTGELFF.